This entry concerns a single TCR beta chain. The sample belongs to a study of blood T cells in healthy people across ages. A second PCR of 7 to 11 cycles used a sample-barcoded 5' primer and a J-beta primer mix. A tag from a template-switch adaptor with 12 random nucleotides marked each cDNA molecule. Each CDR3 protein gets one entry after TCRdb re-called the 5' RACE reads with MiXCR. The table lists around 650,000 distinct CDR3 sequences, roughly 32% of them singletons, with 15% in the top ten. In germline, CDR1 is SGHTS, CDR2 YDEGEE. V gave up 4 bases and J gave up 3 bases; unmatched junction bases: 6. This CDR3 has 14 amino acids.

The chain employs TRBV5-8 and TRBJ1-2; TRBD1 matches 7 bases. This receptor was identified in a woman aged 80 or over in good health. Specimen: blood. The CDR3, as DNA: TGTGCCAGCAGCCTGGGGGACAGCTACTATGGCTACACCTTC. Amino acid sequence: CASSLGDSYYGYTF.